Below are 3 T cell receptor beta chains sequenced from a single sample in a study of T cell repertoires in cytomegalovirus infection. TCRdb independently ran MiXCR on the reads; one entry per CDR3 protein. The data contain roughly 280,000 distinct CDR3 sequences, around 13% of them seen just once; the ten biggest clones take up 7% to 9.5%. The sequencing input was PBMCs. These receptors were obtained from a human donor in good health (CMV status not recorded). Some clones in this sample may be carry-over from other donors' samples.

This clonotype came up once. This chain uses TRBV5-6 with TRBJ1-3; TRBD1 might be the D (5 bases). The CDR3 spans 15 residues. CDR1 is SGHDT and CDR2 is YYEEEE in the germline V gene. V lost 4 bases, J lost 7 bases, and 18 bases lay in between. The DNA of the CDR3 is TGTGCCAGCAGCCGAAGAACAGGAGAGGAGAACACCATATATTTT. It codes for CASSRRTGEENTIYF.

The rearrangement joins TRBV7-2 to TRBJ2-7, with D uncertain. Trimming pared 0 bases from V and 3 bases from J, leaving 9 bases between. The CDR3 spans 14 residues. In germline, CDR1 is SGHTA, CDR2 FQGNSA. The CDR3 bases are TGTGCCAGCAGCTTAGCGCCCCAGGACTACGAGCAGTACTTC. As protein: CASSLAPQDYEQYF.

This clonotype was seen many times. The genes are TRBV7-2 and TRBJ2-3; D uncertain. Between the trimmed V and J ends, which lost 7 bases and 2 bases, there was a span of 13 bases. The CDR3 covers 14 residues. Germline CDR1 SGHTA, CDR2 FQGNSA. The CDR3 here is CASTPAPITDTQYF. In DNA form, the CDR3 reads TGTGCCAGCACCCCGGCGCCTATCACAGATACGCAGTATTTT. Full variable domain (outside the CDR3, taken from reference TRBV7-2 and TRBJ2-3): GAGVSQSPSNKVTEKGKDVELRCDPISGHTALYWYRQSLGQGLEFLIYFQGNSAPDKSGLPSDRFSAERTGGSVSTLTIQRTQQEDSAVYLCASTPAPITDTQYFGPGTRLTVL.